Listed below are T cell receptor beta chains from one sample, sequenced in a study of cytomegalovirus exposure and HLA in healthy donors. The method was immunoSEQ multiplex PCR; TCRdb's version includes in-frame clones alone and lacks a portion of them. The profile shows more than 200,000 clones, over 65% of them singletons. Source material: PBMCs. All receptors come from a human donor in good health. Both conserved end residues are part of each CDR3. The order of the fields is D gene, V gene, J gene, clone size, CDR3 protein, CDR3 DNA. D genes are given only for firm matches. Not all rows give a size; the values are once, few, many and, for expanded clones, a class.

TRBD1,TRBV16,TRBJ2-7,.,CASSQPTGDREQYF,TGTGCCAGCAGCCAACCGACAGGGGATCGCGAGCAGTACTTC
.,TRBV18,TRBJ2-7,.,CASSPQDTSYEQYF,TGTGCCAGCTCACCCCAGGACACCTCCTACGAGCAGTACTTC
TRBD1,TRBV9,TRBJ2-3,once,CASSAKGQGAGDTQYF,TGTGCCAGCAGCGCCAAGGGACAGGGGGCCGGAGATACGCAGTATTTT
.,TRBV7-8,TRBJ2-7,.,CASSRIGSFNEQYF,TGTGCCAGCAGCCGCATTGGGAGTTTCAACGAGCAGTACTTC
.,TRBV7-9,TRBJ2-5,.,CASSTTTQYF,TGTGCCAGCAGCACCACAACCCAGTACTTC
TRBD2,TRBV5-4,TRBJ2-5,once,CASSTTLAGGETQYF,TGTGCCAGCAGCACTACACTAGCGGGGGGTGAGACCCAGTACTTC
.,TRBV6-6,TRBJ2-7,.,CASSYSRSRDEQYF,TGTGCCAGCAGTTACTCCCGCTCTCGGGACGAGCAGTACTTC
TRBD1,TRBV7-9,TRBJ2-1,.,CSSSLPTQGHNEQFF,TGTTCCAGCAGCTTACCAACACAGGGGCACAATGAGCAGTTCTTC
TRBD1,TRBV29-1,TRBJ1-2,.,CSAQLRTGAYGYTF,TGCAGCGCCCAACTTCGGACAGGGGCCTATGGCTACACCTTC
.,TRBV6-5,TRBJ2-7,.,CASSYRGEQYF,TGTGCCAGCAGTTACCGAGGCGAGCAGTACTTC
.,TRBV11-2,TRBJ2-1,.,CASSLVRGFEQFF,TGTGCCAGCAGCTTAGTGAGGGGGTTTGAGCAGTTCTTC
.,TRBV19,TRBJ1-1,.,CASSIVRGEAFF,TGTGCCAGTAGTATTGTCAGGGGTGAAGCTTTCTTT
.,TRBV5-5,TRBJ2-2,.,CASSLGAGIYTGELFF,TGTGCCAGCAGCTTGGGTGCAGGAATATACACCGGGGAGCTGTTTTTT
.,TRBV7-9,TRBJ2-1,.,CASSPSIDEQFF,TGTGCCAGCAGCCCCTCTATCGATGAGCAGTTCTTC
TRBD2,TRBV4-1,TRBJ2-3,once,CASSQRTSGSSDTQYF,TGCGCCAGCAGCCAAAGGACTAGCGGGAGTTCAGATACGCAGTATTTT
.,TRBV5-4,TRBJ2-1,.,CASSSGLVESYNEQFF,TGTGCCAGCAGTTCTGGTTTGGTGGAGTCCTACAATGAGCAGTTCTTC
.,TRBV20-1,TRBJ2-1,.,CSARKREQFF,TGCAGTGCTAGAAAGAGAGAGCAGTTCTTC
TRBD1,TRBV19,TRBJ2-7,.,CASTSTGEIYEQYF,TGTGCCAGTACCTCGACAGGGGAGATCTACGAGCAGTACTTC
TRBD2,TRBV5-1,TRBJ2-1,.,CASSHRSSGRAGLGEQFF,TGCGCCAGCAGCCATCGGTCTAGCGGGAGGGCCGGTTTAGGTGAGCAGTTCTTC
.,TRBV2,TRBJ2-1,.,CASSEASIRSYNEQFF,TGTGCCAGCAGCGAGGCCTCCATAAGGTCCTACAATGAGCAGTTCTTC
.,TRBV20-1,TRBJ2-1,.,CSAPEWNEQFF,TGCAGTGCCCCGGAGTGGAATGAGCAGTTCTTC
TRBD1,TRBV7-6,TRBJ2-7,.,CASSLRTGRAFSYEQYF,TGTGCCAGCAGCTTAAGGACAGGGAGAGCTTTCTCCTACGAGCAGTACTTC
.,TRBV6-6,TRBJ1-4,.,CASSYLGVGEKLFF,TGTGCCAGCAGTTACCTAGGGGTGGGGGAAAAACTGTTTTTT
.,TRBV7-2,TRBJ1-2,once,CASSLGGRGGREVYGYTF,TGTGCCAGCAGCTTAGGAGGACGAGGGGGACGGGAGGTCTATGGCTACACCTTC